This is a list of T cell receptor beta chains from one sample in a study of cytomegalovirus exposure and HLA in healthy donors. Profiled with immunoSEQ multiplex PCR; TCRdb holds only in-frame clones, not every one. The table lists about 110,000 clones, roughly 70% of them singletons. The sample taken for sequencing was PBMCs. Source of these receptors: a man aged 40-50 years in good health and CMV-seropositive. Both conserved end residues are part of each CDR3. Each record gives: J gene, clone size, V gene, D gene, CDR3 protein, CDR3 DNA. The D gene is left open where the match is weak. Some rows mark clone size as missing; the rest say once, few, many or name a class of expanded clone.

TRBJ1-6 | . | TRBV30 | . | CAWTAGRGNSPLHF | TGTGCCTGGACCGCCGGAAGGGGTAATTCACCCCTCCACTTT
TRBJ2-7 | once | TRBV2 | . | CASWPAGPSYEQYF | TGTGCCAGCTGGCCGGCGGGACCCTCCTACGAGCAGTACTTC
TRBJ1-1 | once | TRBV6-5 | TRBD1 | CASSSTGQGGTEAFF | TGTGCCAGCAGTTCCACCGGACAGGGGGGCACTGAAGCTTTCTTT
TRBJ1-3 | . | TRBV5-1 | . | CASSLAGSVGNTIYF | TGCGCCAGCAGCTTGGCAGGGTCAGTAGGAAACACCATATATTTT
TRBJ1-2 | . | TRBV5-1 | TRBD1 | CASSLSAGGDYGYTF | TGCGCCAGCAGCTTGTCGGCAGGGGGCGACTATGGCTACACCTTC
TRBJ2-5 | . | TRBV25-1 | TRBD2 | CASSDRTSPRTETQYF | TGTGCCAGCAGTGATAGGACTAGCCCCCGTACCGAGACCCAGTACTTC
TRBJ1-4 | . | TRBV2 | TRBD1 | CASSERDRINEKLFF | TGTGCCAGCAGTGAGCGGGACAGGATAAATGAAAAACTGTTTTTT
TRBJ2-7 | . | TRBV2 | TRBD1 | CASSQSGQGKSEQYF | TGTGCCAGCAGTCAGTCGGGACAGGGAAAGTCCGAGCAGTACTTC
TRBJ2-1 | . | TRBV4-2 | . | CASSQGGVGDNEQFF | TGTGCCAGCAGCCAAGGGGGAGTGGGTGACAATGAGCAGTTCTTC
TRBJ1-1 | . | TRBV19 | TRBD1 | CASTGGQLNTEAFF | TGTGCCAGTACCGGGGGACAGCTGAACACTGAAGCTTTCTTT
TRBJ1-1 | . | TRBV28 | . | CASSHRVWGWAEAFF | TGTGCCAGCAGTCACAGGGTCTGGGGTTGGGCTGAAGCTTTCTTT
TRBJ2-2 | . | TRBV4-3 | . | CASSSRDTNTGELFF | TGCGCCAGCAGTTCTAGGGACACTAACACCGGGGAGCTGTTTTTT
TRBJ2-7 | few | TRBV4-2 | TRBD2 | CASSPQGLAGGASYEQYF | TGTGCCAGCAGCCCTCAGGGACTAGCGGGAGGCGCTTCCTACGAGCAGTACTTC
TRBJ2-2 | . | TRBV19 | . | CASSIGTAVTGELFF | TGTGCCAGTAGTATAGGGACAGCGGTTACCGGGGAGCTGTTTTTT
TRBJ2-5 | once | TRBV7-2 | . | CASSSIGGLGKETQYF | TGTGCCAGCAGCTCCATTGGGGGACTGGGGAAAGAGACCCAGTACTTC
TRBJ2-5 | . | TRBV9 | TRBD2 | CASSVAGLAGEYVVETQYF | TGTGCCAGCAGCGTAGCGGGACTAGCGGGAGAGTATGTTGTGGAGACCCAGTACTTC
TRBJ2-7 | . | TRBV28 | . | CASSSSGTFSYEQYF | TGTGCCAGCAGTTCCTCCGGGACTTTCTCCTACGAGCAGTACTTC
TRBJ1-2 | once | TRBV7-2 | . | CASSLDRASNYGYTF | TGTGCCAGCAGCTTAGACAGAGCCTCTAACTATGGCTACACCTTC
TRBJ2-7 | . | TRBV28 | . | CASRRQVNSYEQYF | TGTGCCAGCAGACGACAGGTAAACTCCTACGAGCAGTACTTC
TRBJ1-1 | . | TRBV10-2 | TRBD1 | CASRPGGRTEAFF | TGCGCCAGCAGACCAGGGGGCCGCACTGAAGCTTTCTTT
TRBJ2-1 | . | TRBV19 | . | CASSIPGAYNEQFF | TGTGCCAGTAGTATCCCCGGAGCCTACAATGAGCAGTTCTTC
TRBJ2-3 | . | TRBV6-1 | . | CASSEAPDYLSDTQYF | TGTGCCAGCAGTGAAGCCCCCGACTATCTCTCAGATACGCAGTATTTT
TRBJ1-2 | . | TRBV5-6 | TRBD1 | CASSRGTADHGYTF | TGTGCCAGCAGCCGGGGGACAGCCGATCATGGCTACACCTTC
TRBJ1-2 | . | TRBV4-1 | . | CASSQDHGAVYGYTF | TGCGCCAGCAGCCAAGACCATGGGGCCGTCTATGGCTACACCTTC
TRBJ1-4 | . | TRBV18 | . | CASSPAVIEKLFF | TGTGCCAGCTCACCCGCGGTGATTGAAAAACTGTTTTTT
TRBJ2-3 | . | TRBV6-1 | . | CASTEGQTDTQYF | TGTGCCAGCACCGAAGGACAGACAGATACGCAGTATTTT
TRBJ2-1 | . | TRBV11-2 | TRBD2 | CASNPPGLHNEQFF | TGTGCCAGCAACCCTCCGGGACTACACAATGAGCAGTTCTTC
TRBJ1-4 | few | TRBV5-6 | . | CASSLGGREKLFF | TGTGCCAGCAGCCTCGGGGGTAGGGAAAAACTGTTTTTT
TRBJ2-1 | . | TRBV4-1 | . | CASSQGLEQFF | TGCGCCAGCAGCCAAGGTCTAGAACAGTTCTTC
TRBJ1-4 | many | TRBV29-1 | . | CSARTDNEKLFF | TGCAGCGCCAGGACAGATAATGAAAAACTGTTTTTT
TRBJ2-5 | . | TRBV25-1 | TRBD1 | CASSFLGQAAETQYF | TGTGCCAGCAGTTTTTTGGGACAGGCGGCAGAGACCCAGTACTTC
TRBJ1-5 | . | TRBV5-6 | . | CASSSRVSLQPQHF | TGTGCCAGCAGCTCCAGGGTGAGTCTTCAGCCCCAGCATTTT
TRBJ2-1 | . | TRBV2 | TRBD1 | CAGRDRMDNEQFF | TGTGCCGGACGGGACAGGATGGACAATGAGCAGTTCTTC
TRBJ1-2 | . | TRBV18 | TRBD1 | CASSQGQNYGYTF | TGTGCCAGCTCTCAGGGACAGAACTATGGCTACACCTTC
TRBJ1-2 | once | TRBV19 | TRBD1 | CASSNRGQGGSGYTF | TGTGCCAGTAGTAATCGGGGACAGGGAGGAAGTGGCTACACCTTC
TRBJ2-1 | . | TRBV6-5 | TRBD2 | CASSYSASGRGEQFF | TGTGCCAGCAGTTACTCCGCTAGCGGGAGGGGAGAGCAGTTCTTC
TRBJ2-5 | . | TRBV6-5 | . | CASTTGYSKTQYF | TGTGCCAGCACCACAGGGTATAGTAAGACCCAGTACTTC
TRBJ1-4 | . | TRBV30 | TRBD1 | CAWSGRDRGEKLFF | TGTGCCTGGAGCGGCCGGGACAGGGGTGAAAAACTGTTTTTT
TRBJ2-3 | . | TRBV6-6 | . | CASRGGSDTDTQYF | TGTGCCAGCAGAGGAGGGAGCGACACAGATACGCAGTATTTT
TRBJ1-6 | . | TRBV4-1 | TRBD1 | CASSQPRQGKGPPLHF | TGCGCCAGCAGCCAGCCCCGACAGGGGAAGGGGCCACCCCTCCACTTT
TRBJ2-2 | few | TRBV6-5 | . | CASSYATARGTGELFF | TGTGCCAGCAGTTACGCGACCGCTCGGGGCACCGGGGAGCTGTTTTTT
TRBJ2-1 | . | TRBV30 | TRBD2 | CAVGFSGRARAHEQFF | TGTGCCGTGGGGTTCAGCGGGAGGGCGAGGGCGCATGAGCAGTTCTTC
TRBJ2-1 | . | TRBV2 | TRBD2 | CASRTPRGGAYGEQFF | TGTGCCAGCAGAACACCTCGGGGGGGTGCCTACGGTGAGCAGTTCTTC
TRBJ1-1 | . | TRBV20-1 | . | CSVEGTEAFF | TGCAGTGTTGAGGGCACTGAAGCTTTCTTT
TRBJ2-3 | few | TRBV5-4 | . | CASSLEVADPTDTQYF | TGTGCCAGCAGCCTGGAGGTAGCGGACCCCACAGATACGCAGTATTTT
TRBJ1-1 | once | TRBV27 | . | CASSPTVNTEAFF | TGTGCCAGCAGCCCGACAGTAAACACTGAAGCTTTCTTT
TRBJ1-5 | . | TRBV19 | TRBD1 | CASTLEGASGSNQPQHF | TGTGCCAGTACTCTCGAGGGGGCGTCAGGGAGCAATCAGCCCCAGCATTTT
TRBJ1-1 | few | TRBV19 | . | CASSMSVNTEAFF | TGTGCCAGTAGTATGTCTGTGAACACTGAAGCTTTCTTT
TRBJ2-6 | . | TRBV7-8 | TRBD2 | CASSPKRTSGISGANVLTF | TGTGCCAGCAGCCCTAAACGGACTAGCGGGATCTCTGGGGCCAACGTCCTGACTTTC
TRBJ2-5 | once | TRBV7-7 | . | CAIGSGETQYF | TGTGCTATAGGTTCGGGAGAGACCCAGTACTTC
TRBJ2-3 | . | TRBV28 | TRBD2 | CASVAGVLWDTQYF | TGTGCCAGCGTCGCGGGAGTGTTGTGGGATACGCAGTATTTT
TRBJ1-1 | . | TRBV6-5 | . | CASSYGGANTEAFF | TGTGCCAGCAGTTATGGAGGGGCGAACACTGAAGCTTTCTTT
TRBJ1-1 | . | TRBV6-5 | TRBD1 | CASSRTGNTEAFF | TGTGCCAGCAGTCGGACAGGGAACACTGAAGCTTTCTTT
TRBJ1-4 | few | TRBV4-1 | . | CASSQDGRGTTNEKLFF | TGCGCCAGCAGCCAAGATGGGAGGGGAACAACTAATGAAAAACTGTTTTTT
TRBJ2-1 | . | TRBV28 | TRBD2 | CASSWRPGLSLDNEQFF | TGTGCCAGCAGTTGGCGGCCGGGACTATCACTAGACAATGAGCAGTTCTTC
TRBJ2-3 | . | TRBV5-1 | TRBD2 | CASSLGGGRTDTQYF | TGCGCCAGCAGCTTGGGCGGCGGGAGAACAGATACGCAGTATTTT
TRBJ1-2 | few | TRBV5-4 | . | CASSFPPANYGYTF | TGTGCCAGCAGCTTCCCCCCAGCTAACTATGGCTACACCTTC
TRBJ1-2 | . | TRBV6-4 | . | CAQQPPPGGERGYTF | TGTGCCCAACAACCCCCTCCCGGGGGAGAAAGAGGCTACACCTTC
TRBJ2-6 | . | TRBV6-1 | . | CASSDTGSGANVLTF | TGTGCCAGCAGTGACACAGGGTCCGGGGCCAACGTCCTGACTTTC